This T cell receptor beta chain appears in the sequencing data of a study of blood T cells in healthy people across ages. As for the study in general: Per two T cells, about one barcoded beta molecule was captured through template switching. Broader study findings: Among long-lived donors, naive CD4+ cells were more numerous and diversity higher than in aged donors. A strong correlation was seen between TCR beta diversity and naive T cell percentage.

The second PCR ran roughly 6 to 11 cycles with a sample-barcoded 5' primer and J-beta primers. Each sample provided no less than 2.5 million CDR3-containing paired-end reads. TCRdb called the 5' RACE reads again in MiXCR, with one record for every CDR3 protein. Of around 850,000 distinct CDR3 sequences in the sample, 30% to 45% were seen once. V was clipped by 2 bases and J by 9 bases, with 13 bases between them. The CDR3 extends over 13 amino acids. Per germline, CDR1 KGHSH and CDR2 LQKENI. Note on this clonotype: Its target is unknown.

The receptor was isolated from a man between 18 and 29 years old in good health. The specimen sequenced was blood. This chain connects TRBV18 to TRBJ1-1; D perhaps matches TRBD1 (5 bases). For the CDR3, the DNA is TGTGCCAGCTCACCAGTCGGTGCAGGGCAAGCTTTCTTT. This codes for CASSPVGAGQAFF.